A selection of T cell receptor beta chains follows, all from one sample in a study of blood T cell repertoires in COVID-19. The data were produced by immunoSEQ multiplex PCR, yet TCRdb's version contains in-frame clones alone and is incomplete. The data show some 390,000 clones, approximately 86% seen once. Material: peripheral blood. All receptors derive from a human donor in a cohort sampled during active COVID-19. Each CDR3 is given with its conserved first and last residue. The D gene is left open where the match is weak. Not all rows give a size; the values are once, few, many and, for expanded clones, a class.

TRBV7-3	-	TRBJ1-5	-	CASSLNQVNSNQPQHF	TGTGCCAGCAGCTTAAACCAGGTGAATAGCAATCAGCCCCAGCATTTT
TRBV14	-	TRBJ2-7	TRBD2	CASSRRGTSGLVAEQYF	TGTGCCAGCAGCCGCCGCGGGACTAGCGGGTTGGTAGCCGAGCAGTACTTC
TRBV7-8	-	TRBJ2-2	-	CASGKLGEAVNTGELFF	TGTGCCAGCGGAAAGCTTGGTGAAGCGGTGAACACCGGGGAGCTGTTTTTT
TRBV30	-	TRBJ2-7	-	CAWLVTSLGEQYF	TGTGCCTGGCTAGTAACCTCGCTGGGCGAGCAGTACTTC
TRBV5-4	once	TRBJ1-2	TRBD1	CASSLTRDRVLGYTF	TGTGCCAGCAGCTTGACCCGGGACAGGGTCCTAGGCTACACCTTC
TRBV12-3/TRBV12-4	-	TRBJ1-5	-	CASTPLQNQPQHF	TGTGCCAGCACCCCCCTACAGAATCAGCCCCAGCATTTT
TRBV3-1/TRBV3-2	-	TRBJ1-2	TRBD1	CASSQLQGAGYTF	TGTGCCAGCAGTCAACTACAGGGGGCGGGCTACACCTTC
TRBV21-1	-	TRBJ2-1	-	CASSITGQLEPPTPDEQFF	TGTGCCAGCAGCATAACCGGACAGCTCGAACCCCCGACCCCGGATGAGCAGTTCTTC
TRBV5-1	-	TRBJ2-5	TRBD2	CASSLEVAGVASRTQYF	TGCGCCAGCAGCTTGGAAGTGGCGGGGGTGGCGTCTCGGACCCAGTACTTC
TRBV4-1	-	TRBJ2-7	-	CASSQDRHSGLNYEQYF	TGCGCCAGCAGCCAAGACCGTCATTCGGGACTTAACTACGAGCAGTACTTC
TRBV7-9	-	TRBJ2-5	-	CASSQRSDQETQYF	TGTGCCAGCAGCCAACGTTCAGACCAAGAGACCCAGTACTTC
TRBV5-1	-	TRBJ1-2	-	CASSLDYSARVYGYTF	TGCGCCAGCAGCTTGGACTATTCGGCCAGGGTCTATGGCTACACCTTC
TRBV11-2	-	TRBJ1-2	TRBD1	CASSLEGTGYNYGYTF	TGTGCCAGCAGCTTGGAGGGGACAGGTTATAACTATGGCTACACCTTC
TRBV2	-	TRBJ2-3	TRBD1	CASNRGADTQYF	TGTGCCAGCAACAGGGGGGCAGATACGCAGTATTTT
TRBV5-6	-	TRBJ1-5	-	CASSLGGWGTSNQPQHF	TGTGCCAGCAGCTTGGGGGGATGGGGGACAAGCAATCAGCCCCAGCATTTT
TRBV12-3/TRBV12-4	-	TRBJ1-2	-	CASSLDRVYGYTF	TGTGCCAGCAGTCTGGACAGAGTCTATGGCTACACCTTC
TRBV19	once	TRBJ2-2	-	CASTLPGGRSTRELFF	TGTGCCAGTACCCTCCCTGGGGGCAGGTCCACCAGGGAGCTGTTTTTT
TRBV7-8	-	TRBJ2-5	TRBD1	CASSPTQPGQGRQETQYF	TGTGCCAGCAGCCCAACGCAACCTGGACAGGGACGGCAAGAGACCCAGTACTTC
TRBV25-1	-	TRBJ2-7	TRBD1	CASSGWTGFSEQYF	TGTGCCAGCAGTGGTTGGACAGGGTTCTCCGAGCAGTACTTC
TRBV19	-	TRBJ2-1	TRBD2	CASSARGGPSYNEQFF	TGTGCCAGTAGTGCTCGGGGGGGACCATCCTACAATGAGCAGTTCTTC
TRBV29-1	-	TRBJ1-2	TRBD1	CSGLTGLANDNYGYTF	TGCAGCGGCCTGACAGGGCTGGCGAACGATAACTATGGCTACACCTTC
TRBV29-1	-	TRBJ2-5	TRBD2	CSVGLAGGETQYF	TGCAGCGTTGGACTAGCGGGCGGGGAGACCCAGTACTTC
TRBV5-6	-	TRBJ1-1	TRBD1	CASSWTGRDTEAFF	TGTGCCAGCAGCTGGACAGGGAGAGACACTGAAGCTTTCTTT
TRBV15	-	TRBJ1-3	-	CATSDRSIHSGNTIYF	TGTGCCACCAGCGATCGCAGTATACACTCTGGAAACACCATATATTTT
TRBV6-6	-	TRBJ2-7	-	CASSPSKSRQYF	TGTGCCAGCAGCCCCTCTAAGTCCCGGCAGTACTTC
TRBV10-3	-	TRBJ2-1	TRBD2	CAITEAGEQFF	TGTGCCATCACAGAAGCGGGGGAGCAGTTCTTC
TRBV19	-	TRBJ2-1	-	CASSRIVTYNEQFF	TGTGCCAGTAGTAGAATAGTTACCTACAATGAGCAGTTCTTC
TRBV7-2	-	TRBJ2-1	-	CASSLAVGNEQFF	TGTGCCAGCAGCTTAGCTGTCGGTAATGAGCAGTTCTTC
TRBV6-4	-	TRBJ1-1	-	CASRTDSYTEAFF	TGTGCCAGCAGGACGGACAGCTACACTGAAGCTTTCTTT
TRBV6-5	-	TRBJ1-2	TRBD1	CASMRDRAGYGYTF	TGTGCCAGCATGCGAGACAGGGCTGGCTATGGCTACACCTTC
TRBV6-2/TRBV6-3	-	TRBJ2-7	TRBD1	CASSYLTPGQGPVEQYF	TGTGCCAGCAGTTACCTGACACCGGGACAGGGCCCTGTCGAGCAGTACTTC
TRBV11-2	-	TRBJ2-1	-	CASSLAYIRRGTSYNEQFF	TGTGCCAGCAGCTTAGCCTATATTAGACGGGGGACCTCCTACAATGAGCAGTTCTTC
TRBV30	-	TRBJ2-5	-	CAWSVKGAGETQYF	TGTGCCTGGAGTGTAAAGGGGGCGGGGGAGACCCAGTACTTC
TRBV5-6	few	TRBJ1-1	-	CASSREMNTEAFF	TGTGCCAGCAGCCGGGAGATGAACACTGAAGCTTTCTTT
TRBV28	-	TRBJ1-5	-	CASSLFGTLNQPQHF	TGTGCCAGCAGTCTATTCGGGACTCTCAATCAGCCCCAGCATTTT
TRBV19	-	TRBJ2-7	TRBD2	CASSASGLAGSSYEQYF	TGTGCCAGTAGTGCCTCAGGACTAGCGGGGAGCTCCTACGAGCAGTACTTC
TRBV3-1/TRBV3-2	-	TRBJ1-1	TRBD1	CASSFRTGDTEAFF	TGTGCCAGCAGCTTCCGGACAGGCGACACTGAAGCTTTCTTT
TRBV27	-	TRBJ1-1	-	CASSLYRVNTEAFF	TGTGCCAGCAGTTTATATCGCGTGAACACTGAAGCTTTCTTT
TRBV2	-	TRBJ1-6	TRBD1	CASSERTGNSPLHF	TGTGCCAGCAGTGAGCGGACAGGGAATTCACCCCTCCACTTT
TRBV28	-	TRBJ1-4	TRBD1	CASSQTGDTNEKLFF	TGTGCCAGCAGCCAAACAGGGGATACTAATGAAAAACTGTTTTTT
TRBV7-9	-	TRBJ2-3	TRBD1	CASSLVAGQGFSDTQYF	TGTGCCAGCAGCTTAGTCGCGGGACAGGGTTTTTCAGATACGCAGTATTTT
TRBV5-6	few	TRBJ1-5	-	CASSLLGGNNQPQHF	TGTGCCAGCAGCTTGTTGGGGGGAAACAATCAGCCCCAGCATTTT